This T cell receptor (beta chain) was profiled in a study of blood T cell repertoires in COVID-19. Study at large: Whether acute or convalescent, the COVID-19 samples came from the United States, Italy and Spain. The analysed material was cDNA or gDNA that came from T cells, B-cell-depleted T cells, or PBMCs.

Measured with immunoSEQ multiplex PCR; TCRdb has only the in-frame clones, and not every one. The profile shows approximately 230,000 clones, approximately 86% of them singletons. CDR3 length equals 17 residues. V lost 1 base and J lost 8; bases outside the gene matches: 14. Germline V gives CDR1 LGHNA, CDR2 YNFKEQ. This chain joins TRBV4-2 and TRBJ2-1, with 7 positions matching TRBD2. The TCR sequence derives from an elderly man with acute or convalescent COVID-19. The source material was peripheral blood. The CDR3: CASSQGSGESATDEQFF. The DNA of the CDR3 is TGTGCCAGCAGCCAAGGCAGCGGGGAATCGGCTACGGATGAGCAGTTCTTC.